What follows are 17 T cell receptor beta chains derived from one specimen sequenced in a study of T cell responses to AZD1222 COVID-19 vaccine. Measured with immunoSEQ multiplex PCR; TCRdb has only the in-frame clones, and not every one. The data contain about 88,000 clones, around 90% of them singletons. The sample consisted of peripheral blood, taken on day 0 of AZD1222 vaccination. Receptors originate from an adult in good health.

V usage is TRBV30 and J usage is TRBJ2-7; possible D gene TRBD2, 5 bases. This CDR3 contains 13 residues. Germline lookup yields CDR1 GTSNPN and CDR2 SVGIG (reference sequence). V lost 0 bases, J lost 6 bases, and 12 bases lay in between. CDR3 sequence reads: CAWSVSYRGEQYF. CDR3 coding DNA: TGTGCCTGGAGTGTAAGCTATCGGGGCGAGCAGTACTTC.

CDR3 amino acids: CASSFMASVQPQHF. Written as DNA, the CDR3 is TGTGCCAGCAGCTTTATGGCTTCGGTTCAGCCCCAGCATTTT. The chain links TRBV5-8 to TRBJ1-5; no reliable D call. The CDR3 loop spans 14 amino acids. V was trimmed by 2 bases and J by 6 bases, leaving 12 bases between them. Germline lookup yields CDR1 SGHTS and CDR2 YDEGEE. Full variable domain (remainder filled in from reference TRBV5-8 and TRBJ1-5): EAGVTQSPTHLIKTRGQQATLRCSPISGHTSVYWYQQALGLGLQFLLWYDEGEERNRGNFPPRFSGRQFPNYSSELNVNALELEDSALYLCASSFMASVQPQHFGDGTRLSIL.

This clone was detected only once. The J gene is TRBJ2-5, the V gene TRBV20-1; D tentatively reads TRBD1 or TRBD2 (5 bases each). CDR3 length equals 14 residues. CDR1 and CDR2 (germline): DFQATT, SNEGSKA (reference sequence). Trimming removed 3 bases from V and 5 bases from J, with 16 bases in between. The CDR3 loop reads CSASRLPWGETQYF. CDR3 nucleotides: TGCAGTGCTAGTCGGCTGCCTTGGGGGGAGACCCAGTACTTC.

V usage is TRBV19 and J usage is TRBJ2-2; D is ambiguous. V lost 3 bases, J lost 4 bases, and 3 bases lay in between. Germline lookup yields CDR1 LNHDA and CDR2 SQIVND (reference sequence). The CDR3 is made up of 12 amino acids. This CDR3 reads CASSISTGELFF. The CDR3 DNA is TGTGCCAGTAGTATTAGCACCGGGGAGCTGTTTTTT.

The chain employs TRBV5-1 and TRBJ2-3; D not resolved. The germline V gene has CDR1 SGHRS and CDR2 YFSETQ. This CDR3 region has 14 residues. Trimming pared 5 bases from V and 1 base from J, leaving 11 bases between. The CDR3 is CASRSLSGTDTQYF. As DNA, the CDR3 is TGCGCCAGCAGAAGTCTGTCGGGCACAGATACGCAGTATTTT.

The chain joins TRBV10-3 to TRBJ1-2; 8 positions match TRBD1. CDR3 length: 11 amino acids. Germline V lookup: CDR1 ENHRY, CDR2 SYGVKD. V was pared by 10 bases and J by 7 bases, with 5 bases of the junction left unmatched. The CDR3 loop reads CATGQESGYTF. In DNA, the CDR3 is TGTGCCACGGGACAGGAGAGTGGCTACACCTTC.

This chain joins TRBV5-4 and TRBJ2-1; no clear D. With 4 bases removed from V and 3 bases from J, the gap between germline ends came to 5 bases. Per germline, CDR1 SGHNT and CDR2 YYREEE (reference sequence). The CDR3 length is 12 residues. DNA for the CDR3: TGTGCCAGCAGCACAGACTACAATGAGCAGTTCTTC. It is translated as CASSTDYNEQFF.

V and J are TRBV6-5 and TRBJ1-1; no clear D. CDR3 length: 12 residues. CDR1 and CDR2 (germline): MNHEY, SVGAGI. Trimming took off 6 bases at V and 7 bases at J, with 12 bases between the two ends. CDR3 DNA sequence: TGTGCCAGCAGAACTACTAGGGATGAAGCTTTCTTT. Translated, it gives CASRTTRDEAFF.

Concerning this clone: Within the sample, other DNA sequences also encode this same CDR3. The CDR3, as DNA: TGTGCCAGTACACAGGGGGCAAGCAATCAGCCCCAGCATTTT. Translation: CASTQGASNQPQHF. This sequence joins TRBV3-1 (or the pseudogene TRBV3-2) and TRBJ1-5, with TRBD1 matching 9 bases. CDR1 is LGHDT and CDR2 is YNNKEL in the germline V gene (reference sequence). V shed 9 bases, J shed 1 base, and the junction held 4 bases outside the gene matches. CDR3 length equals 14 residues.

This clone has just one count. DNA for the CDR3: TGCGCCAGCAGCGGACAGGGTCCGGGTGAACCCCTCCACTTT. As protein: CASSGQGPGEPLHF. The V gene is TRBV5-1, the J gene TRBJ1-6, with 8 bases matching TRBD1. This CDR3 has 14 amino acids. CDR1 is SGHRS, CDR2 YFSETQ, per germline. With V trimmed by 4 bases and J by 12 bases, 9 bases remained unmatched. Combining the CDR3 with reference TRBV5-1 and TRBJ1-6 gives the whole variable domain KAGVTQTPRYLIKTRGQQVTLSCSPISGHRSVSWYQQTPGQGLQFLFEYFSETQRNKGNFPGRFSGRQFSNSRSEMNVSTLELGDSALYLCASSGQGPGEPLHFGNGTRLTVT.

J is TRBJ1-2 and V is TRBV4-1; D not certain. Germline CDR1 reads MGHRA; CDR2 reads YSYEKL. This CDR3 is built from 15 residues. V lost 1 base to trimming and J lost 3 bases, with 12 bases between them. The CDR3 region is CASSQVGRMDYGYTF. Written as DNA, the CDR3 is TGCGCCAGCAGCCAAGTGGGTCGTATGGACTATGGCTACACCTTC.

This clone has only one observation. The chain recombines TRBV3-1 (or the pseudogene TRBV3-2) with TRBJ2-7; 8 nucleotides line up with TRBD2. V shed 0 bases and J 2 bases; nucleotides not matched to a gene: 6. Germline V gene lookup returns CDR1 LGHDT and CDR2 YNNKEL (reference sequence). This CDR3 spans 16 amino acids. The CDR3 bases are TGTGCCAGCAGCCAAGACGAGCGGGGGCGTACCTACGAGCAGTACTTC. This codes for CASSQDERGRTYEQYF.

This chain uses TRBV5-4 with TRBJ2-3; a possible D gene is TRBD1 (6 bases). The CDR3 is made up of 14 amino acids. With 5 bases removed from V and 9 bases from J, the gap between germline ends came to 19 bases. Per the germline V gene, CDR1 is SGHNT and CDR2 is YYREEE (reference sequence). CDR3 bases: TGTGCCAGCAGGCACAGGGTGGTAGAAGGGACGCAGTATTTT. It specifies CASRHRVVEGTQYF. Supplemented by reference TRBV5-4 and TRBJ2-3, the full variable domain reads ETGVTQSPTHLIKTRGQQVTLRCSSQSGHNTVSWYQQALGQGPQFIFQYYREEENGRGNFPPRFSGLQFPNYSSELNVNALELDDSALYLCASRHRVVEGTQYFGPGTRLTVL.

This sequence joins TRBV5-4 and TRBJ1-6; D not certain. Trimming cost V 3 bases and J 6 bases, with 10 bases left between them. Germline V gene data show CDR1 as SGHNT and CDR2 as YYREEE (reference sequence). The length of the CDR3 is 14 residues. The CDR3 spells CASSSENSNSPLHF. CDR3 DNA: TGTGCCAGCAGCTCCGAAAACAGTAATTCACCCCTCCACTTT. Full variable domain (missing parts from reference TRBV5-4 and TRBJ1-6): ETGVTQSPTHLIKTRGQQVTLRCSSQSGHNTVSWYQQALGQGPQFIFQYYREEENGRGNFPPRFSGLQFPNYSSELNVNALELDDSALYLCASSSENSNSPLHFGNGTRLTVT.

This clone was seen a handful of times. V is TRBV5-6 and J is TRBJ1-1; the match to TRBD1 covers 8 bases. There are 16 residues in the CDR3. The germline V gene encodes CDR1 SGHDT and CDR2 YYEEEE. J lost 4 bases, V lost 4 bases, and 12 bases had no gene match. CDR3 coding DNA: TGTGCCAGCAGCATCAACAGGGGGGTATGGGGCACTGAAGCTTTCTTT. Translated, it gives CASSINRGVWGTEAFF.

The chain carries TRBV9 and TRBJ1-1; D not resolved. V was trimmed by 0 bases and J by 4 bases, leaving 7 bases between them. Germline loops: CDR1 SGDLS, CDR2 YYNGEE. The CDR3 is 13 amino acids. The CDR3 bases are TGTGCCAGCAGCGTAGGAGATGTCACTGAAGCTTTCTTT. Protein product: CASSVGDVTEAFF.

The chain recombines TRBV7-2 with TRBJ2-5, with 7 bases aligning to TRBD2. Germline CDR1 is SGHTA and CDR2 is FQGNSA. This CDR3 comprises 15 residues. The ends lost 5 bases at V and 4 bases at J; junction bases unmatched: 10. CDR3 DNA: TGTGCCAGCAGCCCCCGGGCGGGGGTGAGAGAGACCCAGTACTTC. Translated: CASSPRAGVRETQYF. Full variable domain (outside the CDR3, taken from reference TRBV7-2 and TRBJ2-5): GAGVSQSPSNKVTEKGKDVELRCDPISGHTALYWYRQSLGQGLEFLIYFQGNSAPDKSGLPSDRFSAERTGGSVSTLTIQRTQQEDSAVYLCASSPRAGVRETQYFGPGTRLLVL.